This T cell receptor (beta chain) was identified in a study of shared clonotypes between healthy human individuals (dated by TCRdb to about 2020). Context from the whole study: A few men and a couple of women, aged 18 to 49 years, made up the cohort. For each donor, CD4 naive and CD4 memory were each given three plates, CD8 naive was given two plates, and CD8 memory was given one plate. To estimate repertoire size and how much clonotype sharing occurs between individuals, the study deeply sequenced the blood TCR repertoires of roughly 5 healthy adults. To increase sequencing depth and limit assay-specific biases, TCR repertoire library preparation and sequencing were carried out by different laboratories using diverse techniques. Each donor's leukapheresis produced roughly between roughly 0.85 and 9 billion PBMCs. The paper as a whole reports these results and caveats: Around 5.4% of naive CD4, approximately 3.7% of naive CD8, 2% to 2.5% of memory CD4, and 0.4% of memory CD8 clonotypes were shared across a few donors. Clonotypes shared by all four sorted-subset donors showed higher generation probabilities than non-shared clonotypes. The genetic and exposure-history diversity represented was limited by the small number of donors. Naive subsets generally had larger estimated clonotype richness than memory subsets did. Sampling was limited to blood, and TCR repertoires in tissue likely differ from TCR repertoires in blood. Pairwise subsampling indicated that sequencing depth was expected to affect the degree of clonotype sharing among donors. Rarefaction of sorted-subset datasets indicated incomplete sequencing despite the large sequencing depth.

As for this clone: Its antigen has not been determined. Per-base qualities were not stored, and no clone one base away is much larger. Within the sample, other DNA sequences also encode this same CDR3.

Using the deep immunoSEQ assay, TCR CDR3 regions were amplified from genomic DNA by multiplex PCR. Genomic DNA extracted from each cell subset was distributed evenly over all wells of several immunoSEQ 96-well plates, and each plate served as one replicate. Each replicate PCR for sorted subsets received about 210 ng genomic DNA, equal to about 29,000 T cell genomes. Purified libraries were quantified with a Qubit 3.0 fluorometer, sized on a Bioanalyzer 2100, and re-quantified with the KAPA Library Quantification kit. Each immunoSEQ 96-well plate was sequenced on its own single-read 150-cycle Illumina NextSeq 550 flow cell. The original methods were these. Because the immunoSEQ output held only junctional sequences and lacked quality scores, the filtering could not match the filtering applied to full-length reads. Sequences were annotated with PyIR, a Python wrapper for IgBLAST v1.9, using IMGT germline references to assign V/J genes and CDR3. Any read was removed if the V/J assignment was weak (E-value above 1e-6), the CDR3 was missing, or the read contained stop codons, out-of-frame junctions, or ambiguous translated residues. V3J clonotypes were defined as sequences sharing an identical inferred V gene, J gene, and CDR3 amino acid sequence. To compute the percentage overlap between repertoires, the number of shared unique clonotypes was divided by the size of the smaller repertoire. RTK rarefaction, the Chao1 estimator, and Recon v2.1 estimates of unobserved clonotypes were used to assess repertoire richness. Generation probabilities for all TCRbeta clonotypes obtained by the gDNA method from four donors were computed using OLGA. This is the immuneACCESS table as TCRdb keeps it, with only in-frame sequences that have V and J called. A part of the clones is gone; compared with another copy, unresolved V genes explain less than half, and the rest is unexplained. V and J calls and clone size are given by that table; D and trimming were obtained from the DNA. This sample has approximately 530,000 clones in its table, and about 96% of those were observed once. Nearly 0.065% of the sample comes from the top ten.

The donors were healthy, HIV-negative adults who had no recently reported acute infections or vaccinations. Only Caucasian adults living in Nashville, Tennessee, USA were represented among the donors. CD4+ T cells were enriched by magnetic negative selection; naive cells were then positively selected on CD45RA, and the negative fraction formed the memory subset. Blood was collected by leukapheresis, and PBMCs were isolated by Ficoll-Histopaque density gradient centrifugation and then cryopreserved in liquid nitrogen vapor phase. Purity and quantity of every magnetically sorted T cell population were checked by analytical flow cytometry. From each sorted fraction, genomic DNA was isolated and quantified by UV absorbance on a Nanodrop 2000c. A distance of 8 bases separates the germline ends of V and J, which lose 3 bases and 2 bases respectively. The CDR3 measures 13 amino acids from cysteine to phenylalanine. Left in the record is the CDR3 DNA by itself, 39 bases read in frame from the first base. From the germline V gene, CDR1 is KGHSH and CDR2 is LQKENI.

Material for sequencing was naive CD4+ T cells sorted from blood. The cell subset or site label corresponds to: CD45RA+ positively selected. The receptor was isolated from a woman in her twenties or thirties in good health. The rearrangement joined TRBV18 to TRBJ2-7, with TRBD1 perhaps the D gene, on 5 matching bases. CDR3 loop: CASSPRATYEQYF. Here is the DNA: TGTGCCAGCTCACCCAGGGCTACCTACGAGCAGTACTTC. When the CDR3 is completed using the reference TRBV18 and TRBJ2-7 genes on either side, the full variable domain is NAGVMQNPRHLVRRRGQEARLRCSPMKGHSHVYWYRQLPEEGLKFMVYLQKENIIDESGMPKERFSAEFPKEGPSILRIQQVVRGDSAAYFCASSPRATYEQYFGPGTRLTVT.